Described below is a single T cell receptor beta chain sequence and its context. No antigen is known for it. The data stem from a study of graft-versus-host responses after intestinal transplantation. CDR1 and CDR2 (germline): LGHNA, YNFKEQ. Trimming took off 0 bases at V and 4 bases at J, with 18 bases between the two ends. The CDR3 has 17 amino acids. Repertoires were generated with immunoSEQ multiplex PCR, while TCRdb's copy carries only in-frame clones and drops some. The table lists around 100,000 clones, around 91% of them singletons. The clonotype originates from a human donor who was the organ donor for an intestinal transplant. This sample comprised unstimulated CD4+ T cells sorted from spleen or lymph node cells, obtained before transplant. V is TRBV4-2 and J is TRBJ2-5; no clear D. The CDR3 nucleotides are TGTGCCAGCAGCCAAGATCCCCATGGCGGATACGCAGAGACCCAGTACTTC. It specifies CASSQDPHGGYAETQYF.